Reported below is one T cell receptor (beta chain). Which antigen it targets is not known. No base quality values were provided; no much bigger clone lies one nucleotide off. The germline V gene supplies CDR1 SGHTA and CDR2 FQGNSA. The CDR3 has 17 amino acids, counting the end cysteine and phenylalanine. Left in the record is the CDR3 DNA by itself, 51 bases read in frame from the first base. The V and J ends are trimmed by 7 bases and 4 bases, leaving 25 bases between them. This sample stems from a study of T cells in Graves' hyperthyroidism and ophthalmopathy (dated by TCRdb to about 2019). Background on the whole study: A discovery cohort of about a hundred patients, about 40 with Graves' ophthalmopathy and about 58 with stable Graves' hyperthyroidism, was used to find distinguishing TCR V-J signatures. Prospective prediction of ophthalmopathy was tested in an independent validation cohort of fewer than 20 hyperthyroidism patients and roughly 16 patients who later progressed to ophthalmopathy. After blood sampling, hyperthyroidism patients were treated with methimazole at a starting dose of 30 mg daily, and ophthalmopathy patients were treated with high-dose intravenous methylprednisolone. For training and testing, the 100 or so patients in the discovery cohort were randomly divided in a 7:3 ratio. According to the paper, TCR Vbeta CDR3 sequencing was carried out on around 140 peripheral blood samples, which came from 40 to 45 ophthalmopathy, 75 to 80 hyperthyroidism and about 17 progressor patients. In addition, the study compared T-cell repertoires in thyroid tissue and in blood from roughly 6 Graves' hyperthyroidism patients.

A patient counted as having stable Graves' hyperthyroidism if no progression to ophthalmopathy occurred over 18 months of follow-up. Hyperthyroidism patients were newly diagnosed, with disease duration under 2 months, and aged 18 to 65 years. Any patient with an uncontrolled infection, another autoimmune disease, pregnancy or lactation was excluded. Diagnoses were based on clinical symptoms, serum thyroxine and TRAb, thyroid ultrasound and orbital computed tomography. Total RNA was extracted with Trizol reagent, and quality was checked on an Agilent 2100 Bioanalyzer. Results and caveats for the whole study, not just this receptor: Sample size was not statistically predetermined, and blinding of investigators to group allocation was not performed. Ophthalmopathy was separated from stable hyperthyroidism by a 13 V-J signature model, with 85% to 90% sensitivity and 81% to 82% specificity obtained in cross-validation and 80%/75% obtained in testing. Most expanded thyroid clonotypes (frequency above 0.001) were also found in blood, which suggests that blood repertoires may mirror thyroid immune responses. During validation, the model predicted progression to ophthalmopathy a median of around 7 months ahead of onset, with around 70% sensitivity and roughly 72% specificity.

The TCR beta CDR3 regions were amplified from RNA transcripts. A first-round RT-PCR of the TCR CDR3 used the HTBI primer set with the Qiagen OneStep RT-PCR kit. Libraries were constructed in a second round of multiplex PCR, after which size selection and purification were performed. Libraries were sequenced paired-end with 100 bp reads on an Illumina HiSeq2000. The study's processing was this. SOAPnuke was used to process the raw data, throwing out any read that contained adapters or uncalled bases, had a mean Phred below 15, or lacked an exact constant-primer or identifier match. COPE v1.2.5 was used to merge the high-quality paired reads, and each unique nucleotide sequence was defined as a clonotype. MiTCR v1.1 was used to align clonotypes to the IMGT TRBV, TRBD and TRBJ reference segments. The analysis was restricted to V-J combinations with a frequency above 0.0001, which together covered roughly 99% of the repertoires. A TCS score was defined as the ratio of F50 (clonal expansion) to E x V (chaos), with BLOSUM62-based TCRdist applied between CDR3 peptides within each V-J. Welch's t-statistics and random forest reduced roughly 500 V-J features to 13, which were used in a naive Bayes classifier (R e1071). Through fastp at Q25 and MiXCR, TCRdb rebuilt clones from the public reads, retaining in-frame beta chains. Identical CDR3 proteins give one entry, which carries the most common genes and DNA. The authors' filters were not applied to this entry. The sample records approximately 590,000 distinct CDR3 sequences, about half of which are singletons. The top ten hold approximately 8.2% of the sample.

The chain links TRBV7-2 with TRBJ2-5; a weak D assignment points to TRBD2 (7 bases agree). The TCR comes from a woman aged 18 to 35 with Graves' hyperthyroidism. Donor details come from another sample of the same person, matched by shared clones. Source material: peripheral blood or thyroid tissue (not recorded which). The CDR3 is CASTDLGGGPIAETQYF. The nucleotide sequence reads as follows: TGTGCCAGCACGGACCTAGGGGGAGGGCCGATCGCAGAGACCCAGTACTTC.